This entry concerns a single T cell receptor beta chain. No antigen is known for it. The CDR3 totals 15 residues. Germline trimming cut 8 bases from V and 0 bases from J; bases unmatched to any gene: 7. The germline CDR1 and CDR2 sequences are SNHLY and FYNNEI. All donors had upfront surgery, without preoperative chemotherapy or radiotherapy, and never received immunotherapy. All donors were smokers or heavy second-hand smokers. This entry comes from a study of T cells and copy number aberrations in small-cell lung cancer. Assay: immunoSEQ multiplex PCR; the TCRdb copy retains only in-frame clones and omits some. Here the sample spans approximately 1,300 clones, roughly four fifths being singletons. Findings and caveats of the study: Copy number aberration burden correlated negatively with tumor T-cell density, richness, clonality. Tumors showed lower T-cell density, richness and clonality than adjacent lung, though density did not differ significantly.

The sequence was obtained from a woman aged 45-65 years with small cell lung cancer. The sample was tumor tissue. This rearrangement joins TRBV2 to TRBJ2-5, with 9 bases aligning to TRBD2. CDR3 coding DNA: TGTGCCAGCGGCGTAGCGGGAGCGTACCAAGAGACCCAGTACTTC. This codes for CASGVAGAYQETQYF.